The TCR beta chain under discussion was sequenced for a study of vaccination effects on CD4 cells after COVID-19. Overall study: The authors sampled a few convalescent patients early and late after vaccination.

TCRdb's table, derived via immunoSEQ multiplex PCR, lists solely in-frame clones and lacks some. The sample carries about 18,000 clones, 76% recorded once. Expansion with viral peptide pools was applied to antigen-specific CD4+ T cells by the ViraFEST assay prior to sequencing. Around day 10 of culture, CD4+ T cells were separated out. This person's SARS-CoV-2 infection, confirmed by PCR, occurred between March and December 2020. Two doses of BNT162b2 or mRNA-1273 vaccine were administered to participants. Cultures used fewer than 2.5 million PBMC per well, 9 to 10 IU/ml IL-2 and 9.5 to 10 ug/ml peptides. Cells had half their medium changed to IL-2 medium on days 3 and 7. Germline CDR1 MNHEY, CDR2 SVGAGI. The CDR3 length is 15 residues. J lost 5 bases, V lost 7 bases, and 13 bases had no gene match. About this clone: As yet, its antigen is unknown.

Overall study results and limits: Few convalescent patients and no early post-infection timepoints were included in the study.

V is TRBV6-5 and J is TRBJ1-2, with TRBD1 matching over 7 bases. The specimen comprised CD4+ T cells from PBMCs cultured with SARS-CoV-2 spike peptides, sampled after COVID-19 vaccination. This receptor was taken from a human donor who had a prior SARS-CoV-2 infection. CDR3 sequence: CASTIRGQAPYGYTF. CDR3 sequence (DNA): TGTGCCAGCACTATAAGGGGGCAGGCCCCTTATGGCTACACCTTC.